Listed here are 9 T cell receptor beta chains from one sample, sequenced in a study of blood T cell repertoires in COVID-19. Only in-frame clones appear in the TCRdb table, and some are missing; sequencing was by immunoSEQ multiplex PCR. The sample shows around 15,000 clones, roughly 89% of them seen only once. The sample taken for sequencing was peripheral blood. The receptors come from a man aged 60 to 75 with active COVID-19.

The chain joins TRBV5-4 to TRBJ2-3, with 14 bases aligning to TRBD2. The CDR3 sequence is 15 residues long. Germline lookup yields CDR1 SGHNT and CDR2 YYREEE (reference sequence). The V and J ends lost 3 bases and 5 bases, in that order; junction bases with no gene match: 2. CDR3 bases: TGTGCCAGCAGCTCCGGGACTAGCGGGAGAGATACGCAGTATTTT. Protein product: CASSSGTSGRDTQYF.

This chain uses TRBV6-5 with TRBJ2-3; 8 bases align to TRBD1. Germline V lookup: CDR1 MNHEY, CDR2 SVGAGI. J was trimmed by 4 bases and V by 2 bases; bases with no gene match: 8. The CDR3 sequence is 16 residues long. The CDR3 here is CASSYESGGAADTQYF. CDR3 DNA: TGTGCCAGCAGTTACGAATCAGGGGGCGCGGCAGATACGCAGTATTTT.

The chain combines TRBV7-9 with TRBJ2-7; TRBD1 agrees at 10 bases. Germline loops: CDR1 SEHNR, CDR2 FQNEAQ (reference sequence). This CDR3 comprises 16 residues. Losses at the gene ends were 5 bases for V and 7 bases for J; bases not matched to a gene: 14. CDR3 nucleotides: TGTGCCAGCAGCCGCACCGGGACAGGGGTACTTCATGAGCAGTACTTC. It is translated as CASSRTGTGVLHEQYF.

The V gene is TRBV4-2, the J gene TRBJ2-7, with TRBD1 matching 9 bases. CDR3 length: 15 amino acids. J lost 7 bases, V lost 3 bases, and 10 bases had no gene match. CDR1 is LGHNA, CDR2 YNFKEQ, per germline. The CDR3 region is CASSQGFRTGDEQYF. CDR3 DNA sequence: TGTGCCAGCAGCCAGGGTTTTCGGACAGGGGATGAGCAGTACTTC.

CDR3 sequence: CASSRKAGGNTIYF. The CDR3 DNA is TGTGCCAGCAGCCGCAAGGCGGGAGGAAACACCATATATTTT. The V gene is TRBV6-5, the J gene TRBJ1-3, with D hard to call. CDR1 MNHEY and CDR2 SVGAGI come from the germline V gene. The CDR3 totals 14 residues. Trimming shortened V by 6 bases and J by 4 bases, and 13 bases separated the two germline ends.

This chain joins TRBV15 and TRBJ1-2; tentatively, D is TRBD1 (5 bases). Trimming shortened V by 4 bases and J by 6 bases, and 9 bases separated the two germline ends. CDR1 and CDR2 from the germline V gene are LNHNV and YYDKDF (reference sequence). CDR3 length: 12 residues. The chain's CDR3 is CATSKGADGYTF. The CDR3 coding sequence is TGTGCCACCAGCAAAGGGGCGGATGGCTACACCTTC.

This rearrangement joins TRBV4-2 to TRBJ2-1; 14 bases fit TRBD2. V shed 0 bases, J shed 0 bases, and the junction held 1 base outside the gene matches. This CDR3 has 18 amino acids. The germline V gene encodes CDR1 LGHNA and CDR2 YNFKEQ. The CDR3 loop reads CASSQDGTSGSSYNEQFF. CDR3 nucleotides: TGTGCCAGCAGCCAAGATGGGACTAGCGGGAGCTCCTACAATGAGCAGTTCTTC.

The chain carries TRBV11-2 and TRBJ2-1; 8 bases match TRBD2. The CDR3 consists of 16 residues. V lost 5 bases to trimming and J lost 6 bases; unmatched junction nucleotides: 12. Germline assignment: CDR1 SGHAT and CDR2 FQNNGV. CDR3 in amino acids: CASSPRGTRVSNEQFF. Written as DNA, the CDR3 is TGTGCCAGCAGCCCCCGAGGGACTAGGGTTAGCAATGAGCAGTTCTTC. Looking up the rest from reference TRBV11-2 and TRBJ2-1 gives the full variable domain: EAGVAQSPRYKIIEKRQSVAFWCNPISGHATLYWYQQILGQGPKLLIQFQNNGVVDDSQLPKDRFSAERLKGVDSTLKIQPAKLEDSAVYLCASSPRGTRVSNEQFFGPGTRLTVL.

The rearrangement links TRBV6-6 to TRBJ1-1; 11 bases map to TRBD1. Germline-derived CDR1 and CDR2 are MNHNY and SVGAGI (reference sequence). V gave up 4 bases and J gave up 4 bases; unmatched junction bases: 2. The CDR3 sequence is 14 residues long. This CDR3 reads CASSWTGGFTEAFF. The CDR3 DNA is TGTGCCAGCAGTTGGACAGGGGGCTTCACTGAAGCTTTCTTT.